This T cell receptor (beta chain) derives from a study of regulatory T cells in long-lasting Graves disease. Comment on this clonotype: The antigen remains unidentified. At one end, the junction sequence differs from germline, possibly due to a read error.

As for time point: persistent/refractory GD, antithyroid drugs over 5 years with positive TRAb. With RNA extracted from PBMCs as input, the TCR library was made. Library construction for TCR beta used iRepertoire HTBI primers and Arm-PCR of CDR3 regions. TCRdb re-called the multiplex PCR reads with MiXCR, one entry per CDR3 protein. The sample consists of roughly 360,000 distinct CDR3 sequences, approximately 25% of them appearing once. The study's findings and limits: Having few samples may have compromised the accuracy.

Germline CDR1 and CDR2: LGHDT and YNNKEL (reference sequence). CDR3 length: 17 residues. The TCR sequence derives from a woman aged 40-49 years with Graves disease. The chain combines TRBV3-1 with TRBJ2-5; 11 positions agree with TRBD2. Sequenced material: peripheral blood mononuclear cells (PBMCs), taken when the disease was refractory, from a patient treated with antithyroid drugs. The CDR3, as DNA: TGTGCCAGCAGCGACTTCTATACTAGCGGGGGCACAGAGACCCGGTACTTC. Protein product: CASSDFYTSGGTETRYF.